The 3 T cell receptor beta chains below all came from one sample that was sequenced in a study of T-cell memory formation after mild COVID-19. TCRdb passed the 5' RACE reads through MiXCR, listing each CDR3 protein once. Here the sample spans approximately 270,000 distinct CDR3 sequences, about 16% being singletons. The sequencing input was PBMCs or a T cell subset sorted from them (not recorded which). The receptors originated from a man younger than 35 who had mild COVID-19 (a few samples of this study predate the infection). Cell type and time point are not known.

The CDR3 loop reads CASSVYGNQPQHF. The DNA of the CDR3 is TGTGCCAGCAGTGTTTACGGGAATCAGCCCCAGCATTTT. The rearrangement uses TRBV6-1 and TRBJ1-5; unclear D gene. Per the germline V gene, CDR1 is MNHNS and CDR2 is SASEGT. This CDR3 has 13 amino acids. The V gene lost 4 bases and the J gene lost 4 bases, with 8 bases spanning the gap.

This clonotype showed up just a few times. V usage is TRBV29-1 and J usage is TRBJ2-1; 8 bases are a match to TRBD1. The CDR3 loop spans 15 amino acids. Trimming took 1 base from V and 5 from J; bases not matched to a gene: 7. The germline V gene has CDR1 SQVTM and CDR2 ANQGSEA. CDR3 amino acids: CSVEGGRTGNNEQFF. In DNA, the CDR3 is TGCAGCGTTGAAGGGGGGAGGACAGGGAACAATGAGCAGTTCTTC.

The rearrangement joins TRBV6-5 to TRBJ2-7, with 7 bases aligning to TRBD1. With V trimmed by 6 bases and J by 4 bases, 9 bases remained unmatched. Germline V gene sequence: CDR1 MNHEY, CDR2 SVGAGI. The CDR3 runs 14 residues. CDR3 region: CASRPGTESYEQYF. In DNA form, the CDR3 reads TGTGCCAGCAGACCCGGGACAGAGTCTTACGAGCAGTACTTC.